This TCR beta chain was sequenced during a study of CD8+CD57+ T cells in acquired aplastic anemia. Study-wide context: Sorted CD4+ plus CD8+ cells gave DNA averaging roughly 3.5 ug.

Researchers used genomic DNA as the template to profile TCR beta VDJ and CDR3. A single record per CDR3 protein comes from TCRdb applying MiXCR to the reads. The table includes over 150,000 distinct CDR3 sequences, just over 50% detected once. Flow cytometry had shown expanded CD8+CD57+ cells in the patients chosen for sequencing. Every one of the patients had aplastic anemia (severe, acquired). At the time of blood sampling, patients had not yet received any therapy. This CDR3 region has 14 residues. Trimming pared 2 bases from V and 0 bases from J, leaving 6 bases between. The germline V gene encodes CDR1 MNHEY and CDR2 SMNVEV (reference sequence).

The sample comprised sorted CD4+, CD8+, or CD8+CD57+ T cells (not recorded which) from PBMCs. This TCR came from a human donor with aplastic anemia. This chain joins TRBV27 and TRBJ2-3; D is ambiguous. The CDR3 region has the DNA TGTGCCAGCAGTTTAATCTCAAGCACAGATACGCAGTATTTT. It is translated as CASSLISSTDTQYF.